This TCR beta chain was captured by sequencing in a study of Ad26.COV2.S vaccination and SARS-CoV-2 variants. The wider study: The study gave Ad26.COV2.S intramuscularly, once or twice 56 days apart. Regarding the study as a whole: Breadth, reportedly substantial, characterized the spike-specific CD8+ and CD4+ T cell responses after vaccination. Placebo and vaccine recipients had non-spike TCR breadth that was similar.

Documented treatment: roughly 18 received Ad26.COV2.S at low or high dose, single or two shots; about 5 received placebo; per-sample allocation not given. Sampling was performed 63 days after the first vaccine or placebo injection. An adult of 18-55 years in Boston served as donor. Assay used: immunoSEQ multiplex PCR; TCRdb lists only in-frame clones, some missing. This table has fewer than 800,000 clones, around 92% appearing once. This clone was recorded only once. Its specificity is unknown. V was clipped by 2 bases and J by 7 bases, with 24 bases between them. CDR1 and CDR2 (germline): SGHTS, YDEGEE. This CDR3 contains 17 residues.

The chain employs TRBV5-8 and TRBJ1-2; D may be TRBD1 (6 bases). This specimen was peripheral blood, taken in a trial of Ad26.COV2.S vaccine versus placebo. The sequence was obtained from a person between 18 and 65 years old who received the Ad26.COV2.S COVID-19 vaccine or a placebo. The CDR3 is CASSFRGLRPESRGYTF. The DNA of the CDR3 is TGTGCCAGCAGCTTTCGGGGGCTGAGGCCAGAGAGCCGTGGCTACACCTTC.